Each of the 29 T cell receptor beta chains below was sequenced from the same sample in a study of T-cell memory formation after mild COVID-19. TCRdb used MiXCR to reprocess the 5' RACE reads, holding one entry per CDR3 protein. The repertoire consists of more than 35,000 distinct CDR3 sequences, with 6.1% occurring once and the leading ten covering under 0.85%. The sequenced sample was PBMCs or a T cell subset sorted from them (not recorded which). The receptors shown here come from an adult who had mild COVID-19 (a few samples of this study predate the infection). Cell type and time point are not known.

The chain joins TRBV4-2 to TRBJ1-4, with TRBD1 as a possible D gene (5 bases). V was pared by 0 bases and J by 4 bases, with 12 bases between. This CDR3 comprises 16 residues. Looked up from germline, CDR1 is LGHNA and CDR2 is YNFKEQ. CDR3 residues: CASSQDWGRINEKLFF. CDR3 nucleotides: TGTGCCAGCAGCCAAGACTGGGGGAGGATTAATGAAAAACTGTTTTTT.

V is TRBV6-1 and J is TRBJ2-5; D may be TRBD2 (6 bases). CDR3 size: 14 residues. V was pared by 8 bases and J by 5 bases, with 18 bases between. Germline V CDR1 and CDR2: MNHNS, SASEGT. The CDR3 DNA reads TGTGCCAGCCATCTTGGATGGAGGGATGAGACCCAGTACTTC. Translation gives CASHLGWRDETQYF.

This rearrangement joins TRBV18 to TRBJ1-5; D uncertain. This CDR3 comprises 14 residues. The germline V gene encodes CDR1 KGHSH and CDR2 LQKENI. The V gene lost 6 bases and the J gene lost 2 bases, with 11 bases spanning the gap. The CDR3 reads CASSQRDGNQPQHF. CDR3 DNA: TGTGCCAGCTCCCAGAGGGATGGCAATCAGCCCCAGCATTTT.

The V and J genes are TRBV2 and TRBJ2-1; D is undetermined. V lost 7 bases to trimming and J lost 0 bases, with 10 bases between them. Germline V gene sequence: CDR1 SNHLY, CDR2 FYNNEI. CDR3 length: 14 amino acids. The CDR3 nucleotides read TGTGCCAGCACTGACTGGAACTCCTACAATGAGCAGTTCTTC. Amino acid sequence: CASTDWNSYNEQFF.

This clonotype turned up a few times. CDR3 loop: CASSIVFNTGELFF. CDR3 DNA: TGTGCCAGTAGTATTGTTTTTAACACCGGGGAGCTGTTTTTT. The rearrangement joins TRBV19 to TRBJ2-2; D is ambiguous. Germline-derived CDR1 and CDR2 are LNHDA and SQIVND (reference sequence). The CDR3 totals 14 residues. The ends were cut back, 3 bases at V and 2 bases at J, with 7 bases in the middle. The variable domain in full, with the rest retrieved from reference TRBV19 and TRBJ2-2, is DGGITQSPKYLFRKEGQNVTLSCEQNLNHDAMYWYRQDPGQGLRLIYYSQIVNDFQKGDIAEGYSVSREKKESFPLTVTSAQKNPTAFYLCASSIVFNTGELFFGEGSRLTVL.

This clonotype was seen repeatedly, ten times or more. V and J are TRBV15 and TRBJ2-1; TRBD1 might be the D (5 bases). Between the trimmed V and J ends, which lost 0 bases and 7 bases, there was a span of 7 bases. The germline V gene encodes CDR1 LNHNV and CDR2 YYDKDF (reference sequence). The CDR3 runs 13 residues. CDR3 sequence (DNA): TGTGCCACCAGCAGAGATAGGGGAAATGAGCAGTTCTTC. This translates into CATSRDRGNEQFF.

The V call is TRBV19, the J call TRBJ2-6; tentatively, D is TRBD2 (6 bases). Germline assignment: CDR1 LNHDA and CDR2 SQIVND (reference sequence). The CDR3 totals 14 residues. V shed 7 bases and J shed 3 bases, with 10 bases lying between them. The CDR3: CASNGGGGANVLTF. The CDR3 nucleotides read TGTGCCAGTAATGGGGGAGGTGGGGCCAACGTCCTGACTTTC.

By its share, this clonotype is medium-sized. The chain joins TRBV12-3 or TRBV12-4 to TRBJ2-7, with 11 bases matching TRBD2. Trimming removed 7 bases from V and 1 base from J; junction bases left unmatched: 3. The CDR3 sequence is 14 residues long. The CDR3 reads CASKTSGVSYEQYF. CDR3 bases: TGTGCCAGCAAGACTAGCGGGGTATCCTACGAGCAGTACTTC.

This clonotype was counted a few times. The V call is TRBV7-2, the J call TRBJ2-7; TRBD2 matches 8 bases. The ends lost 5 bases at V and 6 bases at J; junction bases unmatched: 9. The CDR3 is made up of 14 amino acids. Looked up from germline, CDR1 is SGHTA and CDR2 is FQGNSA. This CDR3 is CASSPGTSLPEQYF. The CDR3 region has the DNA TGTGCCAGCAGCCCAGGGACTAGTCTTCCCGAGCAGTACTTC.

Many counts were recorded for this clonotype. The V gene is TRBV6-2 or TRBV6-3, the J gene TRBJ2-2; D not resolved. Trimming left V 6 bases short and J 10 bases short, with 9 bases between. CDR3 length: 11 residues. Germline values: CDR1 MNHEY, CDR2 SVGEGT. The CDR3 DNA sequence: TGTGCCAGCAGGACTTTCTTGGAGCTGTTTTTT. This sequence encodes CASRTFLELFF.

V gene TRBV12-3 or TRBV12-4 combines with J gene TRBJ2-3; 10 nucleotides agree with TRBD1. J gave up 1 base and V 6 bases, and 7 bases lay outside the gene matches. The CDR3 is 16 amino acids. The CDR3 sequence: CASSRTGTGGTDTQYF. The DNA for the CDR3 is TGTGCCAGCAGCCGTACCGGGACAGGGGGCACAGATACGCAGTATTTT.

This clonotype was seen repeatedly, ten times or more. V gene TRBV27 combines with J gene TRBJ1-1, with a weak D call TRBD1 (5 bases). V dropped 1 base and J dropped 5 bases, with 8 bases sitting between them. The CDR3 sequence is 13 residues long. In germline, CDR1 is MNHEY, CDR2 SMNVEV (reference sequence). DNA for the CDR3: TGTGCCAGCAGTTTATTTCGGGGGACTGAAGCTTTCTTT. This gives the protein CASSLFRGTEAFF.

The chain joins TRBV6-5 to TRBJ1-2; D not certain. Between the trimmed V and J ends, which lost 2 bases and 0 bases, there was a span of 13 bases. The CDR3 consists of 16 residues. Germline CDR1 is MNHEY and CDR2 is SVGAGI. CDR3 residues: CASSYGPSGANYGYTF. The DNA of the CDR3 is TGTGCCAGCAGTTACGGACCCTCAGGAGCTAACTATGGCTACACCTTC.

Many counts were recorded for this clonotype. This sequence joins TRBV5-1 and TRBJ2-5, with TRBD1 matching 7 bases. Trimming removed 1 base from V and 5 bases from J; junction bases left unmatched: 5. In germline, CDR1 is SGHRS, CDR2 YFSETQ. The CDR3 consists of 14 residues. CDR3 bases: TGCGCCAGCAGCTTGAGGACAGGATTCGAGACCCAGTACTTC. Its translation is CASSLRTGFETQYF.

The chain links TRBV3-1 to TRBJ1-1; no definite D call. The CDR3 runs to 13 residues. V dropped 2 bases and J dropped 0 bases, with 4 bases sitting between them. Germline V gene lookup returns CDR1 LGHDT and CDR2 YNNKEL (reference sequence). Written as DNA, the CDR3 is TGTGCCAGCAGCCAAAGGGTGAACACTGAAGCTTTCTTT. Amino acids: CASSQRVNTEAFF.

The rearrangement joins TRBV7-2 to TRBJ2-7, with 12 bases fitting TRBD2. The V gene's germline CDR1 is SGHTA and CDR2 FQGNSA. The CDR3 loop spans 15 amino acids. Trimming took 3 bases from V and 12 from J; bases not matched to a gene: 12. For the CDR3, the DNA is TGTGCCAGCAGCTTCACCGGGACTAGCGGGTCTGTCCCGTACTTC. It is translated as CASSFTGTSGSVPYF.

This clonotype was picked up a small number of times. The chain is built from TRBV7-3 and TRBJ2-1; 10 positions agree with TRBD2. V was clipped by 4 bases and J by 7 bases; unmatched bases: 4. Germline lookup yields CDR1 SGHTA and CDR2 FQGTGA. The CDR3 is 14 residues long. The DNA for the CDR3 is TGTGCCAGCAGCTCCGGACTAGCGGCAAATGAGCAGTTCTTC. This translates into CASSSGLAANEQFF.

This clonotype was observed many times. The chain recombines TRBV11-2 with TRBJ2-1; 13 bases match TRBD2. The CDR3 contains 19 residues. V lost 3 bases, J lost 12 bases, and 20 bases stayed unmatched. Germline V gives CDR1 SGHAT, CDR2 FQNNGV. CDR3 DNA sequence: TGTGCCAGCAGCTTCGATCCCCTCCGGACTAGCGGGAGTTCGAGGTGGCAGTTCTTC. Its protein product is CASSFDPLRTSGSSRWQFF.

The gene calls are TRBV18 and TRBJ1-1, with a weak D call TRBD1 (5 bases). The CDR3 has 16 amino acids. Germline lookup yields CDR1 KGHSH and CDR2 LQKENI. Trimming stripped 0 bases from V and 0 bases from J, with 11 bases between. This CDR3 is CASSPPSRQMNTEAFF. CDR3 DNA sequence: TGTGCCAGCTCACCACCTTCCCGACAGATGAACACTGAAGCTTTCTTT.

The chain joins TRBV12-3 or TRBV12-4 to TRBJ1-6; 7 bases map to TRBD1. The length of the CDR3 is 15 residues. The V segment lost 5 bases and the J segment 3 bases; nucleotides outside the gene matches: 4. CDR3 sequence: CASSQGQFYNSPLHF. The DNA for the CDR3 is TGTGCCAGCAGTCAGGGACAGTTCTATAATTCACCCCTCCACTTT.

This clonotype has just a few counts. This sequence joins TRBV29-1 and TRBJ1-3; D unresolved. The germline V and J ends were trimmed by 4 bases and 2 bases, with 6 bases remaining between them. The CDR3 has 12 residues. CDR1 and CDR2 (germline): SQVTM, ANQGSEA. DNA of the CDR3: TGCAGCGTTGTGGGAACTGGAAACACCATATATTTT. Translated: CSVVGTGNTIYF.

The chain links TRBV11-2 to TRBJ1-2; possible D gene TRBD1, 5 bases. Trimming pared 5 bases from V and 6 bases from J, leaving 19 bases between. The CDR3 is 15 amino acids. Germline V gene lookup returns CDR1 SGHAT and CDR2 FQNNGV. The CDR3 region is CASSPSVDSSHGYTF. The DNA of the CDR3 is TGTGCCAGCAGCCCCTCCGTCGACAGTAGCCATGGCTACACCTTC.

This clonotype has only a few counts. The CDR3 sequence is CSVEDRRQGAYGYTF. Here the CDR3 DNA reads TGCAGCGTTGAAGATCGGCGACAGGGGGCCTATGGCTACACCTTC. The rearrangement uses TRBV29-1 and TRBJ1-2; 10 bases line up with TRBD1. The J segment lost 4 bases and the V segment lost 0 bases, leaving 5 bases of the junction unmatched. CDR3 length: 15 residues. Germline-derived CDR1 and CDR2 are SQVTM and ANQGSEA.

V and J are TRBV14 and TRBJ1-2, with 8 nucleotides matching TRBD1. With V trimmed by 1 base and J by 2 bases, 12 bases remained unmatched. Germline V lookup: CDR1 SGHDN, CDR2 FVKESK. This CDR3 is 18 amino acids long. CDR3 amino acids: CASSQVRFYRGWNYGYTF. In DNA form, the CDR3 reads TGTGCCAGCAGCCAAGTACGCTTTTACAGGGGGTGGAACTATGGCTACACCTTC.

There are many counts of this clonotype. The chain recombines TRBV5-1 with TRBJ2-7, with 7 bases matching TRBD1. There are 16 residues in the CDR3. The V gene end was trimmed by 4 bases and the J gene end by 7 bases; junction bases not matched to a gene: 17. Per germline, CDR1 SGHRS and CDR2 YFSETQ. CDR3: CASSPGVTGFLGEQYF. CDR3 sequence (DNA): TGCGCCAGCAGCCCCGGCGTGACAGGGTTCCTCGGGGAGCAGTACTTC.

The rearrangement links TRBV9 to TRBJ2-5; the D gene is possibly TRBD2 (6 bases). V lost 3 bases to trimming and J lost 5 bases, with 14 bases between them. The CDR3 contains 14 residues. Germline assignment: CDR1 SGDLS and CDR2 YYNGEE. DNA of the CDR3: TGTGCCAGCAGCGAACGACTAGTATCGGAGACCCAGTACTTC. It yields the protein CASSERLVSETQYF. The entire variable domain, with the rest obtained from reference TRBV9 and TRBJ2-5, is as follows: DSGVTQTPKHLITATGQRVTLRCSPRSGDLSVYWYQQSLDQGLQFLIQYYNGEERAKGNILERFSAQQFPDLHSELNLSSLELGDSALYFCASSERLVSETQYFGPGTRLLVL.

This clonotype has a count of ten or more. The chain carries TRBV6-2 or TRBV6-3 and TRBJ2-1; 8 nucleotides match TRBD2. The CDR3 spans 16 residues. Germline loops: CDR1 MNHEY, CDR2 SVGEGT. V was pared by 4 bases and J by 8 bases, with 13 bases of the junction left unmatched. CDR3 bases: TGTGCCAGCAGTTCCTCCGGGACTAGTTTAGTTGATGAGCAGTTCTTC. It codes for CASSSSGTSLVDEQFF.

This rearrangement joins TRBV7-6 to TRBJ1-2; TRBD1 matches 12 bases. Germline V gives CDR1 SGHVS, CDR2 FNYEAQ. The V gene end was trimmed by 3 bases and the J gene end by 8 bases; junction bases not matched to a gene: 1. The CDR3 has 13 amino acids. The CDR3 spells CASSFGTGGGYTF. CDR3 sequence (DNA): TGTGCCAGCAGCTTTGGGACAGGGGGCGGCTACACCTTC.

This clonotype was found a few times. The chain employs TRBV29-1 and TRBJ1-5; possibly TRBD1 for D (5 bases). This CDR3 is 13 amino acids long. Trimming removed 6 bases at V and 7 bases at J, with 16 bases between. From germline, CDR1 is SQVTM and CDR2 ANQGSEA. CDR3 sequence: CSVGGGKGQPQHF. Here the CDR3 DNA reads TGCAGCGTGGGGGGGGGTAAGGGACAGCCCCAGCATTTT.